These 9 T cell receptor beta chains came from one sample sequenced in a study of regulatory T cells in long-lasting Graves disease. HTBI primers from iRepertoire and Arm-PCR of CDR3 regions yielded the TCR beta libraries. TCRdb re-derived calls from the multiplex PCR reads in MiXCR, one entry per CDR3 protein. The sample contains 350,000 to 500,000 distinct CDR3 sequences, less than 15% of which appear only once. Time point: newly diagnosed GD, antithyroid drugs for less than 3 months. TCR sequences were obtained from RNA taken from PBMCs. In addition, the sample was reused for a study of T cells in Graves' hyperthyroidism and ophthalmopathy.

The source material was peripheral blood mononuclear cells (PBMCs), sampled at new diagnosis, from a patient treated with antithyroid drugs. The receptors come from a woman aged 45-60 years with Graves disease.

The chain recombines TRBV18 with TRBJ1-6, with D tentatively TRBD1 (5 bases). The CDR3 contains 16 residues. Trimming stripped 4 bases from V and 0 bases from J, with 10 bases between. Germline V gene data show CDR1 as KGHSH and CDR2 as LQKENI. The CDR3 is CASSLPGSSYNSPLHF. The DNA for the CDR3 is TGTGCCAGCTCACTCCCAGGGAGCTCCTATAATTCACCCCTCCACTTT.

This clonotype was recorded at least ten times. The chain joins TRBV27 to TRBJ2-3; D possibly corresponds to TRBD2 (6 bases). Trimming took off 5 bases at V and 3 bases at J, with 15 bases between the two ends. Looked up from germline, CDR1 is MNHEY and CDR2 is SMNVEV (reference sequence). This CDR3 is 15 amino acids long. The CDR3 nucleotides read TGTGCCAGCAGTCAGCCCCGACTAGGGACAGATACGCAGTATTTT. Translation: CASSQPRLGTDTQYF.

V and J are TRBV20-1 and TRBJ1-1, with D possibly TRBD1 on 6 matching bases. CDR3 length equals 14 residues. V lost 2 bases and J lost 1, with 11 bases in between. Germline V gene data show CDR1 as DFQATT and CDR2 as SNEGSKA (reference sequence). In DNA form, the CDR3 reads TGCAGTGCTAGACCGGGACATAAGAACACTGAAGCTTTCTTT. This translates into CSARPGHKNTEAFF.

Ten or more counts support this clonotype. J is TRBJ1-2 and V is TRBV28; D ambiguous. This CDR3 is 15 amino acids long. The germline V and J ends were trimmed by 6 bases and 5 bases, with 19 bases remaining between them. Germline lookup yields CDR1 MDHEN and CDR2 SYDVKM. The CDR3, as DNA: TGTGCCAGCAGCCTCACCTACAAGGCATCATATGGCTACACCTTC. Amino acid sequence: CASSLTYKASYGYTF.

There are many counts of this clonotype. V gene TRBV28 combines with J gene TRBJ2-1; 10 positions match TRBD2. This CDR3 has 15 residues. Germline lookup yields CDR1 MDHEN and CDR2 SYDVKM. The ends lost 3 bases at V and 9 bases at J; junction bases unmatched: 8. The CDR3 DNA follows: TGTGCCAGCAGTTTGGTAGCGGGAGGAAGGAGTGAGCAGTTCTTC. This sequence encodes CASSLVAGGRSEQFF.

This clonotype was counted between two and nine times. The chain uses TRBV5-4 and TRBJ2-5; D might be TRBD1 (5 bases). V lost 4 bases and J 1 base, leaving 11 bases between the germline ends. This CDR3 comprises 14 residues. Per germline, CDR1 SGHNT and CDR2 YYREEE (reference sequence). CDR3: CASSGQTVQETQYF. The DNA for the CDR3 is TGTGCCAGCAGCGGCCAGACAGTCCAAGAGACCCAGTACTTC.

This clonotype was found a few times. The V call is TRBV7-9, the J call TRBJ1-5; TRBD1 matches at 7 bases. The CDR3 consists of 16 residues. The V segment lost 2 bases and the J segment 6 bases; nucleotides outside the gene matches: 10. In germline, CDR1 is SEHNR, CDR2 FQNEAQ (reference sequence). For the CDR3, the DNA is TGTGCCAGCAGCTTAACGACAGGGTACGGTCCTCAGCCCCAGCATTTT. Its protein product is CASSLTTGYGPQPQHF.

This clonotype was recorded at least ten times. The chain uses TRBV28 and TRBJ2-7; D ambiguous. The V and J ends lost 2 bases and 0 bases respectively, with 5 bases between them. Germline CDR1 MDHEN, CDR2 SYDVKM. This CDR3 comprises 13 residues. CDR3 residues: CASSLISSYEQYF. Here the CDR3 DNA reads TGTGCCAGCAGTTTAATCAGCTCCTACGAGCAGTACTTC.

This clonotype was counted many times. The chain links TRBV30 to TRBJ2-3; 9 bases are a match to TRBD2. The germline V gene has CDR1 GTSNPN and CDR2 SVGIG (reference sequence). Trimming took 0 bases from V and 6 from J; bases not matched to a gene: 4. The CDR3 spans 14 residues. CDR3 bases: TGTGCCTGGAGTGTCAGCGGGAGGTACGATACGCAGTATTTT. Protein sequence: CAWSVSGRYDTQYF. The variable domain in full, completed from reference TRBV30 and TRBJ2-3, reads SQTIHQWPATLVQPVGSPLSLECTVEGTSNPNLYWYRQAAGRGLQLLFYSVGIGQISSEVPQNLSASRPQDRQFILSSKKLLLSDSGFYLCAWSVSGRYDTQYFGPGTRLTVL.